The present entry profiles one T cell receptor beta chain with its context. Antigen: not known. CD45RO-negative CD8 cells positively selected for CCR7 made up the naive population, which excluded terminally differentiated effector memory CD45RA+ cells. Donors were healthy HIV-negative adults without recent acute infections or vaccinations. The method was immunoSEQ multiplex PCR; TCRdb's version includes in-frame clones alone and lacks a portion of them. The data hold about 820,000 clones, with over 90% observed a single time. The CDR3 runs 20 residues. The germline V gene has CDR1 SGHTA and CDR2 FQGTGA. J was trimmed by 4 bases and V by 3 bases; bases with no gene match: 18. The record originates from a study of shared clonotypes between healthy human individuals. Study-level points and caveats: Across a handful of donors, naive CD4 shared roughly 5%, naive CD8 less than 4%, memory CD4 roughly 2.3%, memory CD8 0.4%. Rarefaction curves obtained for sorted subsets showed sequencing incomplete despite large depth.

Material: naive CD8+ T cells sorted from blood. This clonotype was obtained from a man younger than 45 in good health. The chain recombines TRBV7-3 with TRBJ2-1, with 10 bases identical to TRBD2. CDR3 in DNA: TGTGCCAGCAGCTTGAACTTTAGGGGTTGGGGAGCGGGAGGGTACAATGAGCAGTTCTTC. Translated, it gives CASSLNFRGWGAGGYNEQFF.